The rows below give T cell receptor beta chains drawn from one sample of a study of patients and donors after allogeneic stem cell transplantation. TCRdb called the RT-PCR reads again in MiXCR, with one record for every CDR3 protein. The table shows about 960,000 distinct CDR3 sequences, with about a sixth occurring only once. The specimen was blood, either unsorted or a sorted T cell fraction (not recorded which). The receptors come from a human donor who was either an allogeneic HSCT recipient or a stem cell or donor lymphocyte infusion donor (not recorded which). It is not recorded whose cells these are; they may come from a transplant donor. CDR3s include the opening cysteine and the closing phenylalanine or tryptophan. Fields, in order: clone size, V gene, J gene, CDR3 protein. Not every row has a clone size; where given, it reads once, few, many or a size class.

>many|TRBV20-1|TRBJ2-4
CSANQNKGKNIQYF
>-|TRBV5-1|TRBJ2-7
CASSLPQGMGEQYF
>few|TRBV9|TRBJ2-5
CASSVRDRAQETQYF
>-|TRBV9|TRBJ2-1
CASSVVDSGNNEQFF
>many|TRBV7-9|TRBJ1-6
CASSFGSYNSPLHF
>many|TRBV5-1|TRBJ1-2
CASRTQPAYGYTF
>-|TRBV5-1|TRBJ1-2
CASSLFPGTDYGYTF
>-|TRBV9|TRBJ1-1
CASSQGQGVNTEAFF
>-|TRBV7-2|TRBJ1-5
CASSLTSSNQPQHF
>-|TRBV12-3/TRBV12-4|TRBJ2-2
CASSSRWGAYTGELFF
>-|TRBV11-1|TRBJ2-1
CASSLGGASGGAYNEQFF
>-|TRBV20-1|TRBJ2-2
CSAGAEGPGNTGELFF
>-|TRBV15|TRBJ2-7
CATSRDGVTASYEQYF
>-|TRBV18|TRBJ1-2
CASSPGGRNYGYTF
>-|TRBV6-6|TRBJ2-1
CASSYTPGGEQFF
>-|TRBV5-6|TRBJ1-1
CASSLGTIYRDTEAFF
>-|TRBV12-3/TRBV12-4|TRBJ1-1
CASFWAGRVVTEAFF
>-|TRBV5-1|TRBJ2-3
CASRLAGAKDTQYF
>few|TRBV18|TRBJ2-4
CASSPRTGENIQYF
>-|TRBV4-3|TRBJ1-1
CASSQDRGHNTEAFF
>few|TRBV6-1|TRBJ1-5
CASSDRRGRDQPQHF
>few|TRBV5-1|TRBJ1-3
CASSAGGQGGNTIYF
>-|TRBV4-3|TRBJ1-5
CASSQEPRGFQPQHF
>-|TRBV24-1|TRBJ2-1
CATSDTRLAGVVDEQFF
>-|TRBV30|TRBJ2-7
CAWMLSGVGEQYF
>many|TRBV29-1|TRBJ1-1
CSVSGVTGANTEAFF
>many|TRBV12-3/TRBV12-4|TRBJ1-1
CASSFDFFRAGDNTEAFF
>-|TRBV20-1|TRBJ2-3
CSAEGTSGGSSTDTQYF
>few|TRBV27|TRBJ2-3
CASTGGRTQYF
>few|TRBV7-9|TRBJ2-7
CASMISGDGEQYF
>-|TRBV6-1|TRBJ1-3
CASSPQASGNTIYF
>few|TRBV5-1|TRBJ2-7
CASRVRGQGADEQYF
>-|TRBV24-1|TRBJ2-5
CATSLAGGPVGETQYF
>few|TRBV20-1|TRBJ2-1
CSAPTPGLAGGSSYNEQFF
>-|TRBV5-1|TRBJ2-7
CASSLRTGNPYEQYF
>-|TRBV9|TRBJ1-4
CASSPTAATNEKLFF
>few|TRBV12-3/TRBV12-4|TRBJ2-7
CASRRGQAYEQYF
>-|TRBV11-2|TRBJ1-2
CASRSLYRDNYGYTF
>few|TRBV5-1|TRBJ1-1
CASSLSGEDTEAFF
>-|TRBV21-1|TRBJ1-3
CASSKPPGTGERNTIYF
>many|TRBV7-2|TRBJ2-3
CASSFQGLATDTQYF